Here is one T cell receptor beta chain with its context. Antigen unknown. Germline V CDR1 and CDR2: GTSNPN, SVGIG (reference sequence). There are 15 residues in the CDR3. Trimming took 1 base from V and 5 from J; bases not matched to a gene: 8. This sample is part of a study of T cell responses to AZD1222 COVID-19 vaccine. Data came from immunoSEQ multiplex PCR; TCRdb stores just in-frame clones and leaves some out. This sample has just under 95,000 clones; 65% to 90% occur once, and the top ten carry about 9.4%. Study findings and constraints: Reports say nearly half of spike-specific TCRs go after unmutated variant regions. A mostly white British donor set with more females was recruited, and clonal diversity was possibly underestimated. AZD1222 recipients seropositive at baseline numbered only five to seven. Increases in Spike-specific TCR breadth and depth were seen after two AZD1222 doses.

This receptor was obtained from an adult in good health. The chain links TRBV30 to TRBJ1-5, with TRBD1 matching 7 bases. The specimen comprised peripheral blood, sampled on day 0 of AZD1222 vaccination. CDR3 DNA: TGTGCCTGGAGTGAAAAGACAGGGACCCATCAGCCCCAGCATTTT. Its protein product is CAWSEKTGTHQPQHF.